The entry below describes one T cell receptor (beta chain). It has no known antigen specificity. Base-call qualities are not available, and no considerably larger clone is one nucleotide away. Sequences MNHNY (CDR1) and SVGAGI (CDR2) are obtained from the germline V gene (reference sequence). The CDR3 has 14 amino acids, counting the end cysteine and phenylalanine. The kept DNA is CDR3 alone, 42 bases in frame from the first base. V is pared back by 0 bases and J by 5 bases, with 11 bases lying between the germline termini. The donors belonged to the validation cohort of roughly 120 subjects, which was separate from the approximately 680-subject first cohort. The library was prepared using the immunoSEQ multiplex PCR assay. The original pipeline was this. A statistical classification framework was built to diagnose cytomegalovirus status from the catalog of TCR beta chain sequences. TCRdb took over this immuneACCESS table, retaining in-frame rearrangements with V and J assigned. Such tables are incomplete; in checked studies, under half of the missing clones stem from an unresolved V gene, and the remainder is unexplained. V and J calls and clone size are those listed in that table; D and trimming were worked out from the DNA. The sample table holds fewer than 150,000 clones, of which approximately 86% were seen once. 6.5% to 8.5% of the sample is taken by the ten largest.

The data stem from a study of cytomegalovirus exposure and HLA in healthy donors (dated by TCRdb to about 2017). Regarding the research as a whole: The 670 or so repertoires of the first cohort and the 120 validation repertoires were produced on the same platform, according to a later analysis. The study aimed to test whether cataloging public T cell receptors could reveal signatures of past pathogen exposure. Besides the first cohort of 666 subjects, a separate validation cohort made up of 120 different subjects was used. High-throughput TCR immunosequencing, statistical association of individual TCRs with disease status, and machine learning were combined to predict cytomegalovirus infection status. On the study overall, not on this receptor specifically: While some public TCRs were present in many individuals, most TCR sequences turned up only very rarely across donors. A later analysis found that TCRs clustered in the first cohort also tended to co-occur in the approximately 120 validation repertoires, with 94% of cluster scores above 0. A total of fewer than 200 TCR beta chains were listed by the study as associated with cytomegalovirus. According to the authors, the approach could potentially be generalized to other disease states and immunological phenotypes. In both the original and validation cohorts, the classifier was reported to diagnose cytomegalovirus status with high specificity and sensitivity. All 110 or so repertoires were used to score co-occurrence in the validation cohort in a later analysis, because that analysis had no HLA typing for the cohort. In vitro tests confirmed that a few of the cytomegalovirus-associated TCR beta chains recognize cytomegalovirus antigens.

The chain was built from TRBV6-6 and TRBJ2-7; TRBD2 is possibly the D segment (7 matching bases). The sequenced material came from PBMCs. The sequence derives from a woman aged 18-30 years in good health and CMV-seropositive. The CDR3 corresponds to CASSYSGGGNEQYF. The sequenced DNA: TGTGCCAGCAGTTACTCGGGAGGGGGGAACGAGCAGTACTTC.